The source of this T cell receptor (beta chain) is a study of metastatic and nonmetastatic thyroid tumors. Study-level background: Across peripheral blood and tumor or nodule tissue samples taken from malignant and benign thyroid patients, the repertoires were compared with one another. Study observations and caveats: Malignant thyroid tumors reportedly had TCR beta diversity that was significantly higher than in benign nodules, in blood and tumor.

Details on this clone: Its antigen is as yet unknown.

All patients reached thyroid surgery having received no treatment beforehand. There are 15 residues in the CDR3. Trimming at V came to 3 bases and at J to 0 bases, leaving 5 bases not matched to a gene. Per the germline V gene, CDR1 is KGHSH and CDR2 is LQKENI. Using MiXCR, TCRdb re-called clones from the PCR reads. The sample consists of some 21,000 clones, approximately 14% of them appearing once. This chain connects TRBV18 to TRBJ2-7; 7 bases map to TRBD1. This TCR derives from a female donor with papillary thyroid cancer or a benign thyroid nodule (not recorded which). Some clones in this sample may be carry-over from other donors' samples. The sample comprised blood. The CDR3 region is CASSPTGTVSYEQYF. The DNA of the CDR3 is TGTGCCAGCTCACCCACCGGGACAGTCTCCTACGAGCAGTACTTC.